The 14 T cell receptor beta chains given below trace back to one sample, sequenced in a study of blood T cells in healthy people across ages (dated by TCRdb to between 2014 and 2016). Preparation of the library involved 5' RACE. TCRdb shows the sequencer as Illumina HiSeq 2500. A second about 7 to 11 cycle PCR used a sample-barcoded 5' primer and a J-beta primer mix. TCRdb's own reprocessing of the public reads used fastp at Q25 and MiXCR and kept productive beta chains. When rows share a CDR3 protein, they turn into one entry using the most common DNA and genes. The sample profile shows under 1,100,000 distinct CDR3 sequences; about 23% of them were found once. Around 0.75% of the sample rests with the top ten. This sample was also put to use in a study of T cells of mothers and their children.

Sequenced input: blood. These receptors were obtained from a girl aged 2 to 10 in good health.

The CDR3 spells CASSVVKGLGTDTQYF. CDR3 coding DNA: TGTGCCAGCAGCGTAGTTAAGGGACTAGGCACAGATACGCAGTATTTT. The V and J genes are TRBV9 and TRBJ2-3, with 8 bases aligning to TRBD2. Germline V gene data show CDR1 as SGDLS and CDR2 as YYNGEE. V was clipped by 0 bases and J by 1 base; unmatched bases: 4. The CDR3 spans 16 residues.

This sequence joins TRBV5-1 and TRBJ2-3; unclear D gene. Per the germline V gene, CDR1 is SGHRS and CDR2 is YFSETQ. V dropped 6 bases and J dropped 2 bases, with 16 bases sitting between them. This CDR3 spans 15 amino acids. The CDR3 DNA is TGCGCCAGCAAGTTCGTGGCACGTTACACAGATACGCAGTATTTT. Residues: CASKFVARYTDTQYF.

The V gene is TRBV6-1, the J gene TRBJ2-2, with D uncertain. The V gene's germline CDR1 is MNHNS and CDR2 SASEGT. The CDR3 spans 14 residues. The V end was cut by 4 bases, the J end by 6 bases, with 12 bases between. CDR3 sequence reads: CASSVFSSAGELFF. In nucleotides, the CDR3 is TGTGCCAGCAGTGTTTTCTCGAGTGCCGGGGAGCTGTTTTTT.

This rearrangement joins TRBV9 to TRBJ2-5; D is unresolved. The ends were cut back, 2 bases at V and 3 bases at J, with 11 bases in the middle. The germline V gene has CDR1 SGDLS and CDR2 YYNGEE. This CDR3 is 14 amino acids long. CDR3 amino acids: CASSVSLMEETQYF. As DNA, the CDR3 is TGTGCCAGCAGCGTGTCCCTGATGGAAGAGACCCAGTACTTC.

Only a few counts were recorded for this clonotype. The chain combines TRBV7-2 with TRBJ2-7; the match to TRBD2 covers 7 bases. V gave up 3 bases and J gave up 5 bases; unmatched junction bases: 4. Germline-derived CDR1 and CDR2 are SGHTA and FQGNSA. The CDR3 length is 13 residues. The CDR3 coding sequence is TGTGCCAGCAGCTTCGTGGGACTAAACGAGCAGTACTTC. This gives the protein CASSFVGLNEQYF.

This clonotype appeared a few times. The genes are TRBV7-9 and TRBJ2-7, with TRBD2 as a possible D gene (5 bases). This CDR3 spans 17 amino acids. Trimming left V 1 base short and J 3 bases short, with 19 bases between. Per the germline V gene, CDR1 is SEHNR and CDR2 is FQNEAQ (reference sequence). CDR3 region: CASSLVGADRPFYEQYF. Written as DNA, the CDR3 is TGTGCCAGCAGCTTAGTGGGAGCCGACCGCCCCTTCTACGAGCAGTACTTC.

This chain's CDR3 is CASSWLAGAYEQYF. CDR3 nucleotide sequence: TGTGCCAGCAGTTGGCTAGCGGGTGCCTACGAGCAGTACTTC. This chain uses TRBV28 with TRBJ2-7, with 8 bases aligning to TRBD2. The CDR3 has 14 residues. The V segment lost 4 bases and the J segment 2 bases; nucleotides outside the gene matches: 4. Germline values: CDR1 MDHEN, CDR2 SYDVKM. The entire variable domain, with the rest obtained from reference TRBV28 and TRBJ2-7, is as follows: DVKVTQSSRYLVKRTGEKVFLECVQDMDHENMFWYRQDPGLGLRLIYFSYDVKMKEKGDIPEGYSVSREKKERFSLILESASTNQTSMYLCASSWLAGAYEQYFGPGTRLTVT.

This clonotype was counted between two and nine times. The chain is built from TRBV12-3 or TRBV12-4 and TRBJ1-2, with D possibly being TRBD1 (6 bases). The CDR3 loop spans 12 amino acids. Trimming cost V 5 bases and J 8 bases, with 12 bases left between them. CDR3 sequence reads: CASSHRVGGYTF. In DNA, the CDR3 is TGTGCCAGCAGTCACAGGGTAGGCGGCTACACCTTC.

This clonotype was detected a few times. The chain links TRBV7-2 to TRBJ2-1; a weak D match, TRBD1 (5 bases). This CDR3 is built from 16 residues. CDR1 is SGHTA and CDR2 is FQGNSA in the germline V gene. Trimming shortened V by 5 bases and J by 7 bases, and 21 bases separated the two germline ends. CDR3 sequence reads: CASSRSVGVGSNEQFF. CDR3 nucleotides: TGTGCCAGCAGCCGCTCAGTAGGGGTCGGGTCGAATGAGCAGTTCTTC.

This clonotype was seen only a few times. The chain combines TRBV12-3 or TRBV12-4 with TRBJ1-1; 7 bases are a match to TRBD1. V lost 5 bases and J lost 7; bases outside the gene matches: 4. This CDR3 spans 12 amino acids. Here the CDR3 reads CASSPQGVEAFF. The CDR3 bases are TGTGCCAGCAGTCCTCAGGGGGTTGAAGCTTTCTTT.

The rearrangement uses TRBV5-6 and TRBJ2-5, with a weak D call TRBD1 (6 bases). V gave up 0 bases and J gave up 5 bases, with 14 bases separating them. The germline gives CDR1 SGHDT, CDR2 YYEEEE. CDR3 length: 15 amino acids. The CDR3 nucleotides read TGTGCCAGCAGCTTGGAACCAGGGGCAGGGGAGACCCAGTACTTC. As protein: CASSLEPGAGETQYF. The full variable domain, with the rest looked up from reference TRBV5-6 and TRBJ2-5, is DAGVTQSPTHLIKTRGQQVTLRCSPKSGHDTVSWYQQALGQGPQFIFQYYEEEERQRGNFPDRFSGHQFPNYSSELNVNALLLGDSALYLCASSLEPGAGETQYFGPGTRLLVL.

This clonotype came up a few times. CDR3 bases: TGTGCCAGCAGCCGCGGATTTGTGGGGTCGGGTGAAAAACTGTTTTTT. It specifies CASSRGFVGSGEKLFF. The gene calls are TRBV14 and TRBJ1-4; D gene uncertain. V was cut by 4 bases and J by 7 bases, with 19 bases left in between. This CDR3 spans 16 amino acids. Germline loops: CDR1 SGHDN, CDR2 FVKESK.

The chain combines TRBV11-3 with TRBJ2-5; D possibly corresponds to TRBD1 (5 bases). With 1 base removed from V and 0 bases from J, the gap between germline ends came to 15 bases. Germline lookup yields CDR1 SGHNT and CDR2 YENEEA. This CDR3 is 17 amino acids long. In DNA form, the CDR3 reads TGTGCCAGCAGCTTAGGGGGCGGATCGAAGTACCAAGAGACCCAGTACTTC. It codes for CASSLGGGSKYQETQYF.

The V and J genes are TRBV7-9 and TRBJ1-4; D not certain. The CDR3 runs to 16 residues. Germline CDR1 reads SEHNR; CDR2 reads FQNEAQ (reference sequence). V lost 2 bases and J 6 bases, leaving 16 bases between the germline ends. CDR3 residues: CASSLNSGTGYEKLFF. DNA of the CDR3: TGTGCCAGCAGCTTAAACTCAGGAACGGGATATGAAAAACTGTTTTTT.